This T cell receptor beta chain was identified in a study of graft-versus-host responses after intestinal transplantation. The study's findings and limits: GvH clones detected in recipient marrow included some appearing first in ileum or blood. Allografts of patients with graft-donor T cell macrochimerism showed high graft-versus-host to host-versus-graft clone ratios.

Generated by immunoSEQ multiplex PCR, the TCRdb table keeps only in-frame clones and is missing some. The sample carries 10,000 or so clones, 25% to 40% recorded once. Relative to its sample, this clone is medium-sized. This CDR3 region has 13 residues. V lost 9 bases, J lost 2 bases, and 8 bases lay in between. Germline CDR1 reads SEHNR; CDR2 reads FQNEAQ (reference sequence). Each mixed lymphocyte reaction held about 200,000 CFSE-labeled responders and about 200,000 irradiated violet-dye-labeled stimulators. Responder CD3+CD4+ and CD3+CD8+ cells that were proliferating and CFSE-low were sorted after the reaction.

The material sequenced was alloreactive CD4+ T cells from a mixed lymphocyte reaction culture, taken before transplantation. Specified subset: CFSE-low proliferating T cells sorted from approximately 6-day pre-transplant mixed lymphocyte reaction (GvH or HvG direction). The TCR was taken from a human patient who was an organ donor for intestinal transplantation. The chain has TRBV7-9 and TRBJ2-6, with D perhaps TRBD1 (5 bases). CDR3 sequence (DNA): TGTGCCAGTTCAGGGACTGGGGCCAACGTCCTGACTTTC. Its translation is CASSGTGANVLTF.